Each of the 7 T cell receptor beta chains below was sequenced from the same sample in a study of blood T cell repertoires in COVID-19. Sequencing was performed with immunoSEQ multiplex PCR; in TCRdb, only in-frame clones are kept and a portion is missing. The table includes about 250,000 clones, more than 65% detected once. The source material was peripheral blood. The source is a woman in her thirties or forties with active or convalescent COVID-19.

The CDR3 loop is CASSRDRPSSGNTIYF. The CDR3 DNA follows: TGTGCCAGCAGTCGGGACAGGCCTAGCTCTGGAAACACCATATATTTT. V and J are TRBV2 and TRBJ1-3, with 8 bases lining up with TRBD1. Germline assignment: CDR1 SNHLY and CDR2 FYNNEI. This CDR3 contains 16 residues. Unmatched junction bases numbered 6, after V lost 5 bases and J lost 0 bases.

The rearrangement joins TRBV14 to TRBJ1-2; D possibly corresponds to TRBD1 (6 bases). CDR3 length: 15 residues. Germline loops: CDR1 SGHDN, CDR2 FVKESK. The V and J ends lost 1 base and 4 bases respectively, with 13 bases between them. The CDR3 reads CASSQGIQGAYGYTF. CDR3 nucleotide sequence: TGTGCCAGCAGCCAAGGAATACAGGGCGCCTATGGCTACACCTTC.

This clone has a handful of counts. V is TRBV4-1 and J is TRBJ1-5; no reliable D call. The CDR3 runs to 14 residues. Trimming stripped 0 bases from V and 4 bases from J, with 7 bases between. Germline values: CDR1 MGHRA, CDR2 YSYEKL. In DNA, the CDR3 is TGCGCCAGCAGCCAAGAACGAGGGAATCAGCCCCAGCATTTT. This gives the protein CASSQERGNQPQHF.

The chain employs TRBV5-1 and TRBJ1-4, with D possibly matching TRBD1 (6 bases). Germline lookup yields CDR1 SGHRS and CDR2 YFSETQ. The CDR3 has 15 amino acids. Trimming cost V 2 bases and J 2 bases, with 10 bases left between them. The chain's CDR3 is CASSLTGSTNEKLFF. CDR3 in DNA: TGCGCCAGCAGCTTAACAGGGAGCACTAATGAAAAACTGTTTTTT.

This clone was recorded at least ten times. The chain joins TRBV19 to TRBJ2-2, with 8 positions matching TRBD2. The germline V gene encodes CDR1 LNHDA and CDR2 SQIVND (reference sequence). This CDR3 is built from 15 residues. V was pared by 8 bases and J by 5 bases, with 10 bases of the junction left unmatched. The CDR3 nucleotides are TGTGCCAGTGCTAATGGACTAGCAAGAACCGGGGAGCTGTTTTTT. Amino acid sequence: CASANGLARTGELFF.

The genes are TRBV6-1 and TRBJ2-7; 7 positions match TRBD1. The junction had 3 bases not matched to a gene; V was cut back by 2 bases and J by 2 bases. In germline, CDR1 is MNHNS, CDR2 SASEGT. The CDR3 covers 14 residues. The CDR3 DNA sequence: TGTGCCAGCAGTGAATTAGGGACAGCCTACGAGCAGTACTTC. Encoded protein: CASSELGTAYEQYF.

The gene calls are TRBV9 and TRBJ2-7; TRBD1 is a possible D gene (6 bases). V lost 3 bases to trimming and J lost 2 bases, with 15 bases between them. Germline V gene data show CDR1 as SGDLS and CDR2 as YYNGEE. The CDR3 spans 15 residues. The CDR3 sequence: CASSGLQGRAYEQYF. The CDR3 nucleotides read TGTGCCAGCAGCGGTTTACAGGGTAGAGCCTACGAGCAGTACTTC.